The 30 T cell receptor beta chains presented below share a single source sample, sequenced in a study of cytomegalovirus exposure and HLA in healthy donors. The PCR employed 60 Vbeta primers together with 13 Jbeta primers. The data were produced by immunoSEQ multiplex PCR, yet TCRdb's version contains in-frame clones alone and is incomplete. This table holds about 170,000 clones, roughly 67% found once. The sample was PBMCs. The receptors stem from a woman aged 18-35 years in good health and CMV-seropositive.

This clone was detected only a few times. The chain links TRBV19 to TRBJ1-4; D unresolved. This CDR3 is 15 amino acids long. The germline CDR1 and CDR2 sequences are LNHDA and SQIVND (reference sequence). V lost 5 bases and J 6 bases, leaving 16 bases between the germline ends. The CDR3 DNA reads TGTGCCAGTAGTGCGGCCAGCCGGCCCCATGAAAAACTGTTTTTT. This encodes CASSAASRPHEKLFF.

V gene TRBV11-1 combines with J gene TRBJ2-7; 8 nucleotides agree with TRBD2. The CDR3 totals 15 residues. Germline trimming cut 3 bases from V and 4 bases from J; bases unmatched to any gene: 8. From germline, CDR1 is SGHAT and CDR2 FQDESV (reference sequence). This chain's CDR3 is CASSFSSGLVYEQYF. In DNA, the CDR3 is TGTGCCAGCAGCTTCTCATCGGGACTAGTTTACGAGCAGTACTTC.

V usage is TRBV30 and J usage is TRBJ2-5; 7 bases are a match to TRBD1. Trimming cost V 3 bases and J 2 bases; bases outside gene matches: 6. Germline V gene sequence: CDR1 GTSNPN, CDR2 SVGIG (reference sequence). The CDR3 spans 14 residues. CDR3 in amino acids: CAWRRSRGQETQYF. The CDR3 DNA is TGTGCCTGGAGACGTAGCAGGGGGCAAGAGACCCAGTACTTC.

The chain links TRBV7-2 to TRBJ1-5; D is undetermined. The germline V gene has CDR1 SGHTA and CDR2 FQGNSA. This CDR3 comprises 17 residues. The V and J ends lost 5 bases and 0 bases respectively, with 17 bases between them. The CDR3 is CASSPFPRFDSNQPQHF. DNA of the CDR3: TGTGCCAGCAGCCCATTTCCTAGGTTTGATAGCAATCAGCCCCAGCATTTT.

The chain is built from TRBV5-1 and TRBJ2-7; D unresolved. This CDR3 is built from 15 residues. Trimming stripped 0 bases from V and 5 bases from J, with 15 bases between. Germline values: CDR1 SGHRS, CDR2 YFSETQ. The CDR3 nucleotides are TGCGCCAGCAGCTTGGGCTCACAAGAGGTGAACGAGCAGTACTTC. Its protein product is CASSLGSQEVNEQYF. The full variable domain, its missing parts supplied by reference TRBV5-1 and TRBJ2-7, is KAGVTQTPRYLIKTRGQQVTLSCSPISGHRSVSWYQQTPGQGLQFLFEYFSETQRNKGNFPGRFSGRQFSNSRSEMNVSTLELGDSALYLCASSLGSQEVNEQYFGPGTRLTVT.

This sequence joins TRBV19 and TRBJ2-1, with 7 nucleotides matching TRBD1. The junction had 14 bases not matched to a gene; V was cut back by 5 bases and J by 4 bases. There are 17 residues in the CDR3. Germline loops: CDR1 LNHDA, CDR2 SQIVND (reference sequence). The CDR3 loop reads CASSPTIRTGPYNEQFF. The DNA of the CDR3 is TGTGCCAGTAGTCCAACGATTAGGACAGGCCCTTACAATGAGCAGTTCTTC.

V usage is TRBV29-1 and J usage is TRBJ2-3, with D perhaps TRBD1 (6 bases). The V end lost 5 bases, the J end lost 5 bases, and 8 bases lay between the germline ends. The CDR3 runs to 11 residues. Per germline, CDR1 SQVTM and CDR2 ANQGSEA. The CDR3 spells CSVPQGDTQYF. Here the CDR3 DNA reads TGCAGCGTTCCACAGGGAGATACGCAGTATTTT.

V gene TRBV7-2 combines with J gene TRBJ2-7; possibly TRBD1 for D (6 bases). With 5 bases removed from V and 5 bases from J, the gap between germline ends came to 16 bases. The CDR3 totals 14 residues. The V gene's germline CDR1 is SGHTA and CDR2 FQGNSA. CDR3 region: CASSLGFNRDEQYF. The DNA of the CDR3 is TGTGCCAGCAGCCTCGGATTCAACAGGGACGAGCAGTACTTC.

This chain uses TRBV9 with TRBJ2-7; 8 nucleotides align to TRBD2. Unmatched junction bases numbered 3, after V lost 4 bases and J lost 3 bases. This CDR3 comprises 13 residues. In germline, CDR1 is SGDLS, CDR2 YYNGEE. CDR3 residues: CASSSSGGYEQYF. The CDR3 DNA is TGTGCCAGCAGCTCAAGCGGGGGCTACGAGCAGTACTTC.

V usage is TRBV16 and J usage is TRBJ1-1; D unclear. V was cut by 3 bases and J by 4 bases, with 9 bases left in between. Germline CDR1 reads KGHSY; CDR2 reads FQNENV. This CDR3 contains 13 residues. CDR3 DNA sequence: TGTGCCAGCAGCCAGTCGTCGCGCACTGAAGCTTTCTTT. It encodes CASSQSSRTEAFF.

The chain couples TRBV15 to TRBJ2-3; TRBD2 matches 7 bases. The CDR3 contains 16 residues. Germline V gene sequence: CDR1 LNHNV, CDR2 YYDKDF (reference sequence). The J segment lost 2 bases and the V segment lost 1 base, leaving 6 bases of the junction unmatched. This CDR3 is CATSRAKRGPTDTQYF. In DNA form, the CDR3 reads TGTGCCACCAGCAGAGCGAAGCGGGGCCCCACAGATACGCAGTATTTT.

V and J are TRBV29-1 and TRBJ2-3; 10 positions agree with TRBD1. CDR1 and CDR2 from the germline V gene are SQVTM and ANQGSEA. This CDR3 has 15 residues. V lost 6 bases to trimming and J lost 7 bases; unmatched junction nucleotides: 13. CDR3 DNA sequence: TGCAGCGTGATCCCGGGACAGGGGATTTCAAATACGCAGTATTTT. It translates to CSVIPGQGISNTQYF.

The J gene is TRBJ2-7, the V gene TRBV6-6; 8 nucleotides match TRBD1. Trimming at V came to 4 bases and at J to 4 bases, leaving 6 bases not matched to a gene. This CDR3 has 14 residues. Germline V CDR1 and CDR2: MNHNY, SVGAGI (reference sequence). As DNA, the CDR3 is TGTGCCAGCAGTTCGGACAGGGAAGATTACGAGCAGTACTTC. Amino acids: CASSSDREDYEQYF.

The rearrangement uses TRBV30 and TRBJ1-6; D possibly corresponds to TRBD1 (5 bases). V lost 3 bases and J 7 bases, leaving 10 bases between the germline ends. The CDR3 is 13 amino acids. Looked up from germline, CDR1 is GTSNPN and CDR2 is SVGIG (reference sequence). Written as DNA, the CDR3 is TGTGCCTGGAGGGGGCCTGGGAATTCACCCCTCCACTTT. Translation gives CAWRGPGNSPLHF.

The chain has TRBV7-2 and TRBJ2-2; the match to TRBD2 covers 10 bases. The CDR3 covers 16 residues. Germline loops: CDR1 SGHTA, CDR2 FQGNSA. Trimming at V came to 5 bases and at J to 2 bases, leaving 5 bases not matched to a gene. This CDR3 is CASSHQRGGNTGELFF. CDR3 nucleotides: TGTGCCAGCAGCCACCAGCGGGGGGGCAACACCGGGGAGCTGTTTTTT.

The table lists this clone with a count of one. The rearrangement links TRBV4-3 to TRBJ1-4; 10 nucleotides line up with TRBD1. Germline V gene data show CDR1 as LGHNA and CDR2 as YSLEER. Trimming removed 8 bases from V and 10 bases from J; junction bases left unmatched: 16. The CDR3 extends over 16 amino acids. CDR3 coding DNA: TGCGCCAGCCGCCTACCGACCGGGACAGGGGACGGAAAACTGTTTTTT. Protein product: CASRLPTGTGDGKLFF.

The chain has TRBV28 and TRBJ2-7; D gene uncertain. The CDR3 is made up of 12 amino acids. V was clipped by 1 base and J by 10 bases, with 11 bases between them. The germline V gene has CDR1 MDHEN and CDR2 SYDVKM. As DNA, the CDR3 is TGTGCCAGCAGTTTATTGGGCACCGTCCAGTACTTC. This translates into CASSLLGTVQYF.

The V and J genes are TRBV19 and TRBJ1-3, with D hard to call. This CDR3 contains 17 residues. Trimming took 1 base from V and 0 from J, leaving 13 bases between them. Looked up from germline, CDR1 is LNHDA and CDR2 is SQIVND (reference sequence). The CDR3: CASSIGSRVLSGNTIYF. The DNA for the CDR3 is TGTGCCAGTAGTATAGGGAGCAGAGTGCTCTCTGGAAACACCATATATTTT.

The table lists this clone with a count of one. The V call is TRBV29-1, the J call TRBJ2-1, with D possibly being TRBD2 (6 bases). The CDR3 runs to 13 residues. V lost 5 bases and J lost 5, with 13 bases in between. Per germline, CDR1 SQVTM and CDR2 ANQGSEA. The CDR3 DNA follows: TGCAGCGTTAAGGGCTGGGGGGACAATGAGCAGTTCTTC. This encodes CSVKGWGDNEQFF.

The chain is built from TRBV7-2 and TRBJ2-3, with a weak D call TRBD2 (7 bases). This CDR3 comprises 15 residues. The V gene lost 9 bases and the J gene lost 4 bases, with 20 bases spanning the gap. Germline CDR1 reads SGHTA; CDR2 reads FQGNSA. The CDR3 bases are TGTGCCAGTGTGGGGGGGCCAAACGTAGCAGATACGCAGTATTTT. Translation: CASVGGPNVADTQYF.

The chain uses TRBV15 and TRBJ2-3, with TRBD2 matching 9 bases. Unmatched junction bases numbered 12, after V lost 0 bases and J lost 5 bases. Germline values: CDR1 LNHNV, CDR2 YYDKDF (reference sequence). The CDR3 extends over 18 amino acids. The CDR3 bases are TGTGCCACCAGCAGAGAGTTGCGAGCGGGGGGCCTAGGAGATACGCAGTATTTT. This codes for CATSRELRAGGLGDTQYF.

This rearrangement joins TRBV5-6 to TRBJ1-6; no reliable D call. The CDR3 runs to 12 residues. V lost 0 bases and J lost 10, with 5 bases in between. Germline CDR1 is SGHDT and CDR2 is YYEEEE. The CDR3 loop is CASSLGLSPLHF. CDR3 DNA sequence: TGTGCCAGCAGCTTGGGTCTGTCACCCCTCCACTTT.

The gene calls are TRBV5-1 and TRBJ2-1, with 7 nucleotides matching TRBD1. CDR1 and CDR2 from the germline V gene are SGHRS and YFSETQ. This CDR3 spans 15 amino acids. V shed 0 bases and J 4 bases; nucleotides not matched to a gene: 4. This CDR3 is CASSLEGGMYNEQFF. The CDR3 DNA reads TGCGCCAGCAGCTTGGAAGGGGGCATGTACAATGAGCAGTTCTTC.

On this clone: Other DNA sequences in this sample translate to the same CDR3. This chain links TRBV29-1 with TRBJ2-2, with TRBD2 identical over 9 bases. Germline-derived CDR1 and CDR2 are SQVTM and ANQGSEA. The trim removed 7 bases at V and 7 bases at J, leaving 13 bases unmatched. This CDR3 has 15 residues. CDR3 nucleotide sequence: TGCAGCGCCGAGGGATTAGCGGGGGTGGGCGGGGAGCTGTTTTTT. Protein sequence: CSAEGLAGVGGELFF.

The rearrangement links TRBV11-2 to TRBJ1-2, with TRBD1 matching over 7 bases. CDR3 length: 15 residues. The germline CDR1 and CDR2 sequences are SGHAT and FQNNGV. V dropped 1 base and J dropped 3; count of bases not matched to a gene: 5. The CDR3 DNA is TGTGCCAGCAGCTTAGGACAGGGCACTGACTATGGCTACACCTTC. Amino acids: CASSLGQGTDYGYTF.

This clone was counted a few times. The junction departs from the called germline gene at one end, perhaps through a read error. The genes are TRBV7-9 and TRBJ2-5, with 8 bases lining up with TRBD1. The DNA end favors TRBJ2-7, so the J call may be wrong. The CDR3 has 13 amino acids. The germline gives CDR1 SEHNR, CDR2 FQNEAQ (reference sequence). CDR3 DNA sequence: TGTTCCAGCAGCCAGGGGGCAAAGTACGAGCAGTACTTC. Amino acid sequence: CSSSQGAKYEQYF.

V is TRBV12-5 and J is TRBJ2-2; a weak D match, TRBD2 (6 bases). The V end was cut by 5 bases, the J end by 7 bases, with 20 bases between. Germline V gene data show CDR1 as LGHNT and CDR2 as FRNRAP. This CDR3 is built from 16 residues. CDR3: CASGVTRASANGELFF. CDR3 bases: TGTGCTAGTGGTGTAACTAGGGCTAGCGCTAACGGGGAGCTGTTTTTT.

The gene calls are TRBV15 and TRBJ2-6, with D perhaps matching TRBD2 (6 bases). Germline CDR1 reads LNHNV; CDR2 reads YYDKDF (reference sequence). The CDR3 loop spans 17 amino acids. Trimming shortened V by 1 base and J by 0 bases, and 10 bases separated the two germline ends. CDR3: CATSRGRAFSGANVLTF. CDR3 sequence (DNA): TGTGCCACCAGCAGAGGGAGGGCGTTCTCTGGGGCCAACGTCCTGACTTTC.

The V and J genes are TRBV5-1 and TRBJ1-2, with 9 positions matching TRBD1. Per germline, CDR1 SGHRS and CDR2 YFSETQ. J was trimmed by 3 bases and V by 3 bases; bases with no gene match: 6. CDR3 length: 15 amino acids. The CDR3 region has the DNA TGCGCCAGCAGCTGGGGGGACAGGGAGCACTATGGCTACACCTTC. It encodes CASSWGDREHYGYTF.

The chain employs TRBV9 and TRBJ2-5; perhaps TRBD1 as D (6 bases). Trimming took 4 bases from V and 0 from J, leaving 13 bases between them. This CDR3 comprises 15 residues. The germline gives CDR1 SGDLS, CDR2 YYNGEE. The chain's CDR3 is CASSSRGQYQETQYF. For the CDR3, the DNA is TGTGCCAGCAGCTCTCGAGGACAGTACCAAGAGACCCAGTACTTC. Based on the CDR3 plus reference TRBV9 and TRBJ2-5, the full variable domain is DSGVTQTPKHLITATGQRVTLRCSPRSGDLSVYWYQQSLDQGLQFLIQYYNGEERAKGNILERFSAQQFPDLHSELNLSSLELGDSALYFCASSSRGQYQETQYFGPGTRLLVL.